This T cell receptor (beta chain) was retrieved from a study of control samples from healthy donors and cancer patients (dated by TCRdb to 2019 to 2021). The library came from the immunoSEQ multiplex PCR assay. Drawn from immuneACCESS, this table holds only the in-frame rearrangements with V and J called that TCRdb kept. Clones are partly lost; checked studies trace under half to an unresolved V gene and leave the rest unexplained. This sample lists more than 80,000 clones; approximately 93% were detected once. The ten largest clones take up 8% of the sample. After removal of 1 base from V and 4 bases from J, the junction retains 4 bases not matched to a gene. Looking up the germline V gene yields CDR1 SGHRS and CDR2 YFSETQ. From the cysteine through the phenylalanine, the CDR3 covers 16 amino acids. The read is trimmed to its CDR3 DNA, 48 bases read in frame from base 1. Of note for this clone: Its antigen target is currently unknown. No base quality information exists; no much larger clone differs at one position.

The receptor's source is a man aged 18 to 29 in good health. Here the chain combines TRBV5-1 and TRBJ2-1, with TRBD2 identical over 11 junction bases. Sequencing was performed on blood. The sequenced DNA is TGCGCCAGCAGCTTGTTCGGGACTAGCGGATACAATGAGCAGTTCTTC. Its coded protein is CASSLFGTSGYNEQFF.